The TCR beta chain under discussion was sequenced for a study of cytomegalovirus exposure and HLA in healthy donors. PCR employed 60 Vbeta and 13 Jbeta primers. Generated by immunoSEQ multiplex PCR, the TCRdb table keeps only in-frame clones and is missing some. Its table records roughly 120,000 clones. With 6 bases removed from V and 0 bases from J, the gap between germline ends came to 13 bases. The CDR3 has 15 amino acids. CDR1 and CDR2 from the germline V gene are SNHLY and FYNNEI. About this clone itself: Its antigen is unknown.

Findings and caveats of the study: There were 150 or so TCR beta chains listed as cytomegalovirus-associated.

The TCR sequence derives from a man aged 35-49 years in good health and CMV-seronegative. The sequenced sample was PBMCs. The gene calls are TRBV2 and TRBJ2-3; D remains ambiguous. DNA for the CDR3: TGTGCCAGCAGGGAGTCGATACCTAGCACAGATACGCAGTATTTT. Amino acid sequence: CASRESIPSTDTQYF.